These 9 T cell receptor beta chains share one sample of origin, sequenced in a study of memory CD8 T cells in hepatitis C reinfection. Libraries were prepared by immunoSEQ multiplex PCR; TCRdb keeps only in-frame clonotypes and omits some of them. The data show tens of thousands of clones, with 80% to 90% seen just once and 0.72% held by the top ten. Time point indicated: late/post reinfection, 12 to 24 weeks after detection. TCR sequencing was done directly ex vivo on sorted cells, without expansion in vitro. Sequences were obtained from naive CD8+ T cells sorted from blood. The receptors were sampled from a man aged 18-30 years with hepatitis C virus infection.

V gene TRBV5-6 combines with J gene TRBJ2-7, with TRBD1 matching 8 bases. V lost 0 bases and J lost 1; bases outside the gene matches: 12. The CDR3 totals 18 residues. The germline V gene encodes CDR1 SGHDT and CDR2 YYEEEE. The CDR3 reads CASSLGAGGEKGSYEQYF. As DNA, the CDR3 is TGTGCCAGCAGCTTGGGGGCAGGGGGCGAGAAAGGGTCCTACGAGCAGTACTTC. Looking up the rest from reference TRBV5-6 and TRBJ2-7 gives the full variable domain: DAGVTQSPTHLIKTRGQQVTLRCSPKSGHDTVSWYQQALGQGPQFIFQYYEEEERQRGNFPDRFSGHQFPNYSSELNVNALLLGDSALYLCASSLGAGGEKGSYEQYFGPGTRLTVT.

The gene calls are TRBV15 and TRBJ2-2, with 12 bases matching TRBD2. Germline V gene sequence: CDR1 LNHNV, CDR2 YYDKDF (reference sequence). This CDR3 has 16 amino acids. The V segment lost 2 bases and the J segment 4 bases; nucleotides outside the gene matches: 2. CDR3 in DNA: TGTGCCACCAGCAGACCTAGCGGGAGGGGCACCGGGGAGCTGTTTTTT. It yields the protein CATSRPSGRGTGELFF.

V gene TRBV7-9 combines with J gene TRBJ2-1; D might be TRBD1 (6 bases). CDR3 length: 15 amino acids. CDR1 and CDR2 (germline): SEHNR, FQNEAQ (reference sequence). V dropped 4 bases and J dropped 9 bases, with 19 bases sitting between them. CDR3 region: CASSSPGTPDGEQFF. CDR3 in DNA: TGTGCCAGCAGCTCCCCCGGGACACCCGACGGTGAGCAGTTCTTC.

V and J are TRBV7-9 and TRBJ2-3; 7 bases line up with TRBD2. V dropped 7 bases and J dropped 5; count of bases not matched to a gene: 9. Germline CDR1 SEHNR, CDR2 FQNEAQ (reference sequence). The CDR3 loop spans 14 amino acids. The CDR3 is CASKASGRIDTQYF. CDR3 DNA sequence: TGTGCCAGCAAGGCTAGCGGTAGAATAGATACGCAGTATTTT.

The chain joins TRBV27 to TRBJ2-3; tentative D call: TRBD2 (7 bases). Germline CDR1 MNHEY, CDR2 SMNVEV (reference sequence). V was clipped by 2 bases and J by 6 bases, with 15 bases between them. This CDR3 comprises 15 residues. The CDR3 sequence: CASSLVGGALDTQYF. The CDR3 region has the DNA TGTGCCAGCAGTTTAGTTGGGGGGGCCCTGGATACGCAGTATTTT.

The rearrangement joins TRBV6-1 to TRBJ1-5; D is uncertain. Trimming took off 4 bases at V and 0 bases at J, with 16 bases between the two ends. The CDR3 length is 17 residues. Germline-derived CDR1 and CDR2 are MNHNS and SASEGT. CDR3 in DNA: TGTGCCAGCAGTGGAACCTTTGCGGGGTATAGCAATCAGCCCCAGCATTTT. Translation: CASSGTFAGYSNQPQHF.

V usage is TRBV5-4 and J usage is TRBJ2-7, with 11 bases that match TRBD1. Trimming removed 4 bases from V and 6 bases from J; junction bases left unmatched: 9. Germline CDR1 is SGHNT and CDR2 is YYREEE (reference sequence). The CDR3 sequence is 15 residues long. This CDR3 reads CASSHLDRGLGEQYF. The CDR3 bases are TGTGCCAGCAGCCACTTGGACAGGGGGCTCGGCGAGCAGTACTTC.

This clone was picked up one time. This chain connects TRBV15 to TRBJ2-5; a weak D match, TRBD2 (5 bases). The DNA end is more similar to TRBJ2-7, so the J call may be wrong. The CDR3 has 13 residues. The V gene's germline CDR1 is LNHNV and CDR2 YYDKDF (reference sequence). The CDR3 is CATSSLGSYEQYF. The DNA for the CDR3 is TGTGCCACCAGCTCACTAGGCTCCTACGAGCAGTACTTC.

Of note for this clone: Distinct nucleotide sequences in the sample also encode this CDR3. The V call is TRBV19, the J call TRBJ2-1; D might be TRBD2 (6 bases). The V end was cut by 5 bases, the J end by 3 bases, with 8 bases between. This CDR3 comprises 13 residues. The germline gives CDR1 LNHDA, CDR2 SQIVND (reference sequence). CDR3 nucleotides: TGTGCCAGTAGTCCAGCGGGCTACAATGAGCAGTTCTTC. Its translation: CASSPAGYNEQFF.